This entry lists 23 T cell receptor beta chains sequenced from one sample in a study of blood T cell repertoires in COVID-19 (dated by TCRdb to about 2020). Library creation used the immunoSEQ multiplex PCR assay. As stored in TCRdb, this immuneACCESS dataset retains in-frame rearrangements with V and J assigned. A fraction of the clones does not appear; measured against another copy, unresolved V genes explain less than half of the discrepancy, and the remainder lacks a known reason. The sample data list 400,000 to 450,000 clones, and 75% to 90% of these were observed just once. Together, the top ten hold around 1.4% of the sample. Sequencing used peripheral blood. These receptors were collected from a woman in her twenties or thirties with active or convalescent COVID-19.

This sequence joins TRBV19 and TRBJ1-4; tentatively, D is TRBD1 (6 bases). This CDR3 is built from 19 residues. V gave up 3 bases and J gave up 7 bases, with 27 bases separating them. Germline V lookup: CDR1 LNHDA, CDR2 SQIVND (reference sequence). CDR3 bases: TGTGCCAGTAGTATGATAGGGGGAAGGAGGATGTCGGCGGGTGAAAAACTGTTTTTT. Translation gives CASSMIGGRRMSAGEKLFF.

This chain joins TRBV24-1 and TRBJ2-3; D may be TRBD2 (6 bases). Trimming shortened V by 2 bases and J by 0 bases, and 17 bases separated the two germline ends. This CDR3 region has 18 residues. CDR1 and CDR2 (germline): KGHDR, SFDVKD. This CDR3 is CATSDSGGKSLSTDTQYF. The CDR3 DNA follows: TGTGCCACCAGTGATTCGGGCGGGAAGTCATTAAGCACAGATACGCAGTATTTT.

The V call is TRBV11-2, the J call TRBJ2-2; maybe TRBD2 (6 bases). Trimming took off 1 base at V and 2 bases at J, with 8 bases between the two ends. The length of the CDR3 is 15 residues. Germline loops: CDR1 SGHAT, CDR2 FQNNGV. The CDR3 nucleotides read TGTGCCAGCAGCTTAGCTAGCGCAAACACCGGGGAGCTGTTTTTT. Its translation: CASSLASANTGELFF. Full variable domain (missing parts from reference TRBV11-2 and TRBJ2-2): EAGVAQSPRYKIIEKRQSVAFWCNPISGHATLYWYQQILGQGPKLLIQFQNNGVVDDSQLPKDRFSAERLKGVDSTLKIQPAKLEDSAVYLCASSLASANTGELFFGEGSRLTVL.

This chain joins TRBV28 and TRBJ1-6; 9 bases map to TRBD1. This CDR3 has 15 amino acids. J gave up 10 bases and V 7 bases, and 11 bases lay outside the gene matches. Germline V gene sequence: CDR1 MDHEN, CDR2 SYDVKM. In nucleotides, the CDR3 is TGTGCCAGCACCCCCCGGGACAGGGCCCGATCACCCCTCCACTTT. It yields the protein CASTPRDRARSPLHF.

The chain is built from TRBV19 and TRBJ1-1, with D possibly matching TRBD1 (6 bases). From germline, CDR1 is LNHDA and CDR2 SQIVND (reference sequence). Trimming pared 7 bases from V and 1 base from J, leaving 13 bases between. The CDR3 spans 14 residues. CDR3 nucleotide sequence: TGTGCCAGTACCGAGGACAGTGAGAACACTGAAGCTTTCTTT. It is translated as CASTEDSENTEAFF.

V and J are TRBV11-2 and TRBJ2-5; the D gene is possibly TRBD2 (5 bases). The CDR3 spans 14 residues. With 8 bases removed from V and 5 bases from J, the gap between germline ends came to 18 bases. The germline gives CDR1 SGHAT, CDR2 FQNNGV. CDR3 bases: TGTGCCAGCGCCCCTTCGTCGGGCGGGGAGACCCAGTACTTC. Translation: CASAPSSGGETQYF.

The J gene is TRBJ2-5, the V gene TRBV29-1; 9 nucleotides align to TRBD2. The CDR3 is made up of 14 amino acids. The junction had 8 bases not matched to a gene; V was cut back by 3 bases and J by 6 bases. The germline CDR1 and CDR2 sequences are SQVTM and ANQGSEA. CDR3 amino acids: CSVEGAGGVKTQYF. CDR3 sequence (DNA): TGCAGCGTTGAGGGAGCGGGAGGTGTAAAGACCCAGTACTTC.

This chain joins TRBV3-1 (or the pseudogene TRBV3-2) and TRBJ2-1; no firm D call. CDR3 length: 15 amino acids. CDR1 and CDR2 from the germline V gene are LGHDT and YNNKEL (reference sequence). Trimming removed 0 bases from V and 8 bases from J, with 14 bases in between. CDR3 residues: CASSQEATPYYEQFF. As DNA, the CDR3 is TGTGCCAGCAGCCAAGAGGCGACACCGTACTATGAGCAGTTCTTC.

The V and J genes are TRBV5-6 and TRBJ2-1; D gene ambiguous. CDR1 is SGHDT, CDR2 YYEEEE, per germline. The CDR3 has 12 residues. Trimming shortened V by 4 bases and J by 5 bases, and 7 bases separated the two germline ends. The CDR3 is CASSIQDNEQFF. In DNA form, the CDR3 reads TGTGCCAGCAGCATCCAGGACAATGAGCAGTTCTTC.

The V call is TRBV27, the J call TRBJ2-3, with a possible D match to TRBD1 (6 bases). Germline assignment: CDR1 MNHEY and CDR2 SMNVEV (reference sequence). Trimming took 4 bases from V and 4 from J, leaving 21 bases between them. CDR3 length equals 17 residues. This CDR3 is CASSSPIGTSPADTQYF. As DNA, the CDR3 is TGTGCCAGCAGTTCCCCAATTGGGACATCGCCCGCAGATACGCAGTATTTT.

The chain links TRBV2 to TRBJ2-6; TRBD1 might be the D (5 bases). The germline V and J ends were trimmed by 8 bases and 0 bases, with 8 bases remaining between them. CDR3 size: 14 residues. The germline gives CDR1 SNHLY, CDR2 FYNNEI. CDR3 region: CASGQISGANVLTF. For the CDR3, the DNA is TGTGCCAGCGGACAAATCTCTGGGGCCAACGTCCTGACTTTC.

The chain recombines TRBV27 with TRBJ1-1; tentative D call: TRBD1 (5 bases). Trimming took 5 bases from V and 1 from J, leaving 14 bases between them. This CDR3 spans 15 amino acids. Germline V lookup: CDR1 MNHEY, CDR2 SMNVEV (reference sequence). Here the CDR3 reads CASSPRTSGNTEAFF. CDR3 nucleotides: TGTGCCAGCAGTCCGCGGACATCTGGGAACACTGAAGCTTTCTTT.

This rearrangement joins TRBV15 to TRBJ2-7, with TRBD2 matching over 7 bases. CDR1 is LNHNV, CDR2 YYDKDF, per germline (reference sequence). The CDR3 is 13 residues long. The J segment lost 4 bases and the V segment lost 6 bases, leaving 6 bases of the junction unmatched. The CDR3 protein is CATRVAGRYEQYF. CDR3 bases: TGTGCCACCAGGGTAGCGGGCCGTTACGAGCAGTACTTC.

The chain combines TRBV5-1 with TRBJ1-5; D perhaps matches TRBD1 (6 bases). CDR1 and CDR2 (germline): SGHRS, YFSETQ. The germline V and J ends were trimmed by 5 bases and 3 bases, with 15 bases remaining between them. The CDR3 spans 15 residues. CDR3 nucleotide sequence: TGCGCCAGCAGTCAGGGGCCAGCCTACAATCAGCCCCAGCATTTT. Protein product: CASSQGPAYNQPQHF.

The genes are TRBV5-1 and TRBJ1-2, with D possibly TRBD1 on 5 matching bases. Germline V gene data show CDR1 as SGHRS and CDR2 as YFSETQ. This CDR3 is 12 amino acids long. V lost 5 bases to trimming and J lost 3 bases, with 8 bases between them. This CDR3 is CASSQGDYGYTF. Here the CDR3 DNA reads TGCGCCAGCAGTCAGGGTGACTATGGCTACACCTTC.

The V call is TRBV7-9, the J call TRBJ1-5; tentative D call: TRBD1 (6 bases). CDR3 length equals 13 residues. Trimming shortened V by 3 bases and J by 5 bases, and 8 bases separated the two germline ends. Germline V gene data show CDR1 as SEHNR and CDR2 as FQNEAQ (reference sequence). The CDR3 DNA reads TGTGCCAGCAGCTTCTACAGGGATCAGCCCCAGCATTTT. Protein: CASSFYRDQPQHF.

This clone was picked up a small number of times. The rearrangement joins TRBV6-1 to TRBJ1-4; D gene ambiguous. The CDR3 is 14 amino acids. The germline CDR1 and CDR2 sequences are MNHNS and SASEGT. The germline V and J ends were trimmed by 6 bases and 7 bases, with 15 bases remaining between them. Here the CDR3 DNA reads TGTGCCAGCAGCTTCCGGGAGGCGGGTGAAAAACTGTTTTTT. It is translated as CASSFREAGEKLFF.

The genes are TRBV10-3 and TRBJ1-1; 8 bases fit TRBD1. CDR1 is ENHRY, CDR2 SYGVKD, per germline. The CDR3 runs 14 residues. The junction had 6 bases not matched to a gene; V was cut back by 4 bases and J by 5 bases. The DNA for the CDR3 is TGTGCCATCAGTGGGACAGGGTTTGGAACTGAAGCTTTCTTT. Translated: CAISGTGFGTEAFF.

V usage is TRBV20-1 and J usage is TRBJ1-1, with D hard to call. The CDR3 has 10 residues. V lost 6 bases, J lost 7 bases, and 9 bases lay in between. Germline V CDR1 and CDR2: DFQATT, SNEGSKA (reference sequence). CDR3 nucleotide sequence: TGCAGTGCCGAGGGCATTGAAGCTTTCTTT. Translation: CSAEGIEAFF.

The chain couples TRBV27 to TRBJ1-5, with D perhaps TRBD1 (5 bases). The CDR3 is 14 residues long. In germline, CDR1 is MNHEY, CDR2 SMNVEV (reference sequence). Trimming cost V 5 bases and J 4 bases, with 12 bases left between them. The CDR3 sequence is CASSTIDSNQPQHF. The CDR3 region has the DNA TGTGCCAGCAGTACCATCGACAGTAATCAGCCCCAGCATTTT.

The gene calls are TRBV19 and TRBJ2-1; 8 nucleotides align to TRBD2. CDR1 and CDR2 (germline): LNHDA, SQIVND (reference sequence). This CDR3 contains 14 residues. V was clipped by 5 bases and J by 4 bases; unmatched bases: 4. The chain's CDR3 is CASSVLAGYNEQFF. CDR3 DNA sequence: TGTGCCAGTAGTGTGTTAGCGGGGTACAATGAGCAGTTCTTC. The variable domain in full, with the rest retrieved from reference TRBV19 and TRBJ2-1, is DGGITQSPKYLFRKEGQNVTLSCEQNLNHDAMYWYRQDPGQGLRLIYYSQIVNDFQKGDIAEGYSVSREKKESFPLTVTSAQKNPTAFYLCASSVLAGYNEQFFGPGTRLTVL.

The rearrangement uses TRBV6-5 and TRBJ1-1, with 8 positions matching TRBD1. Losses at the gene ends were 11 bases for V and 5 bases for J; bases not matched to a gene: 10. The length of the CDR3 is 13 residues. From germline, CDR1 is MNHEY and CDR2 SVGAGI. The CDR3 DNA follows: TGTGCCGAAAGTGACAGGGGACGTACTGAAGCTTTCTTT. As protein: CAESDRGRTEAFF.

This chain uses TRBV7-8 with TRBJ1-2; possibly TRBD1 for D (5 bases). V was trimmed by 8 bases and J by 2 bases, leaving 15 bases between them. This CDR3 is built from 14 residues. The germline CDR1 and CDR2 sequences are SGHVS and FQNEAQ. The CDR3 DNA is TGTGCCAGCGAGGCCTTGGGGGGGAACTATGGCTACACCTTC. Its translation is CASEALGGNYGYTF.